This section outlines one T cell receptor (beta chain) sequence together with its context. These data originate in a study of control samples from healthy donors and cancer patients. Only in-frame clones appear in the TCRdb table, and some are missing; sequencing was by immunoSEQ multiplex PCR. The profile shows 97,000 or so clones, about 91% of them singletons. The sample was blood. The receptor comes from a woman younger than 30 in good health.

CDR3 DNA sequence: TGCGCCAGCAGCCAAGATGCGGATCAGCCCCAGCATTTT. Translation: CASSQDADQPQHF. The genes are TRBV4-1 and TRBJ1-5; D call uncertain. V was clipped by 0 bases and J by 5 bases, with 5 bases between them. Germline V gives CDR1 MGHRA, CDR2 YSYEKL. The CDR3 contains 13 residues.